This T cell receptor beta chain was identified in a study of spatial heterogeneity in lung cancer. In the study overall: Beta-chain sequences consistently outnumbered alpha-chain sequences in detection.

This clonotype has at least ten counts. TCRdb fed the 5' RACE reads into MiXCR, producing one record per CDR3 protein. This repertoire shows 45,000 or so distinct CDR3 sequences, roughly 10% found once; its top ten account for 42%. The CDR3 consists of 15 residues. The germline V gene has CDR1 KGHSH and CDR2 LQKENI. Trimming took off 6 bases at V and 4 bases at J, with 18 bases between the two ends. Time point defined: sample taken at primary tumor resection. No cells were sorted before sequencing. The whole RNA sequenced was extracted from tumor, nontumor lung or frozen PBMC. The chain recombines TRBV18 with TRBJ1-1, with D perhaps TRBD1 (6 bases). Sequencing used PBMCs, obtained at surgery. This clonotype originated in a female donor with early-stage non-small cell lung cancer. CDR3 bases: TGTGCCAGCTCGGGTGGACAGACGCGAAGCACTGAAGCTTTCTTT. Its protein is CASSGGQTRSTEAFF. Filled out from reference TRBV18 and TRBJ1-1, the complete variable domain reads NAGVMQNPRHLVRRRGQEARLRCSPMKGHSHVYWYRQLPEEGLKFMVYLQKENIIDESGMPKERFSAEFPKEGPSILRIQQVVRGDSAAYFCASSGGQTRSTEAFFGQGTRLTVV.